The T cell receptor (beta chain) under discussion was sequenced for a study of diagnostic markers for celiac disease (dated by TCRdb to the early 2020s). The run used an Illumina MiSeq. After the reads were reprocessed by TCRdb, one entry was made per CDR3 protein sequence, with no DNA. The sample's clone listing holds approximately 470 distinct CDR3 sequences. The leading ten clones occupy about 25% of the sample. The cysteine opens and the phenylalanine closes a CDR3 of 16 amino acids. No DNA is recorded. Taken from the germline V gene, the CDR1 and CDR2 loops are SGHRS and YFSETQ. No count is recorded, yet this clonotype rates as medium-sized (0.01 to 0.1%) from its frequency. Its antigen is still unknown.

The TCR comes from a human donor. Sequenced input: either unsorted cells or a sorted T cell fraction (not recorded which). Recombination connected TRBV5-1 to TRBJ2-7. The encoded CDR3 is CASSLIASMSSYEQYF. Supplemented by the reference TRBV5-1 and TRBJ2-7 proteins around the CDR3, the complete variable domain is KAGVTQTPRYLIKTRGQQVTLSCSPISGHRSVSWYQQTPGQGLQFLFEYFSETQRNKGNFPGRFSGRQFSNSRSEMNVSTLELGDSALYLCASSLIASMSSYEQYFGPGTRLTVT.